The next 8 T cell receptor beta chains were all read from a single sample in a study of post-analysis software for immune sequencing data. Overall study results and limits: A handful of TRBV segments were significantly more frequent in patients than in controls. TRBV5-6, TRBV5-1 and TRBV20-1 were among these segments.

These TCRs' antigens remain unknown. Unique molecular identifiers were built into the TCR beta cDNA libraries. TCRdb itself ran the PCR reads through MiXCR, one entry per CDR3 protein. In the table there are roughly 200,000 distinct CDR3 sequences, around 30% of which are singletons. Specimen: blood. The origin of the receptors is a girl aged 2 to 17 with multiple sclerosis.

This clonotype came up once. V usage is TRBV20-1 and J usage is TRBJ2-3; TRBD2 agrees at 14 bases. Germline V gene data show CDR1 as DFQATT and CDR2 as SNEGSKA (reference sequence). Trimming at V came to 5 bases and at J to 3 bases, leaving 7 bases not matched to a gene. The CDR3 sequence is 16 residues long. The CDR3 coding sequence is TGCAGTGCTTTTCGGACTAGCGGGGGGAATACAGATACGCAGTATTTT. Its translation: CSAFRTSGGNTDTQYF.

The V and J genes are TRBV7-6 and TRBJ2-7; D is perhaps TRBD1 or TRBD2 (6 bases each). The V gene's germline CDR1 is SGHVS and CDR2 FNYEAQ. The CDR3 runs to 14 residues. The V gene lost 3 bases and the J gene lost 12 bases, with 21 bases spanning the gap. CDR3 loop: CASSFTGARETRYF. The CDR3 nucleotides are TGTGCCAGCAGCTTCACGGGGGCAAGGGAGACCCGGTACTTC.

Only a few counts were recorded for this clonotype. The chain carries TRBV4-1 and TRBJ1-1; D gene uncertain. V was clipped by 0 bases and J by 5 bases, with 16 bases between them. The CDR3 length is 16 residues. Germline values: CDR1 MGHRA, CDR2 YSYEKL. CDR3 DNA: TGCGCCAGCAGCCAAGAGGTTCCCTTGGGTTGGACTGAAGCTTTCTTT. As protein: CASSQEVPLGWTEAFF.

The chain uses TRBV28 and TRBJ1-5; 7 positions agree with TRBD1. The germline CDR1 and CDR2 sequences are MDHEN and SYDVKM. J lost 4 bases, V lost 3 bases, and 3 bases had no gene match. The length of the CDR3 is 14 residues. CDR3 region: CASSLDRRNQPQHF. The DNA for the CDR3 is TGTGCCAGCAGTTTGGACAGGAGGAATCAGCCCCAGCATTTT.

This clonotype has ten or more counts. The chain couples TRBV12-3 or TRBV12-4 to TRBJ2-7; 11 bases align to TRBD1. The CDR3 is 16 residues long. Trimming took 5 bases from V and 2 from J; bases not matched to a gene: 8. As DNA, the CDR3 is TGTGCCAGCAGTCCGGACAGGGGGCCTATACCCTACGAGCAGTACTTC. The encoded protein is CASSPDRGPIPYEQYF.

The V gene is TRBV5-1, the J gene TRBJ1-4; possibly TRBD1 for D (5 bases). Germline V lookup: CDR1 SGHRS, CDR2 YFSETQ. Trimming pared 0 bases from V and 8 bases from J, leaving 14 bases between. The CDR3 loop spans 15 amino acids. The CDR3 loop reads CASSLEGRLGEKLFF. CDR3 DNA: TGCGCCAGCAGCTTGGAGGGGAGATTAGGAGAAAAACTGTTTTTT.

This clonotype was seen at least ten times. V usage is TRBV20-1 and J usage is TRBJ2-7; the match to TRBD2 covers 10 bases. After removal of 5 bases from V and 3 bases from J, the junction contained 7 bases not matched to a gene. The CDR3 loop spans 14 amino acids. Germline CDR1 DFQATT, CDR2 SNEGSKA (reference sequence). DNA of the CDR3: TGCAGTGCTTCGCCCCGGACTAGCGGCTACGAGCAGTACTTC. Translation gives CSASPRTSGYEQYF.

This clonotype came up a few times. V gene TRBV21-1 combines with J gene TRBJ1-5; the D segment call TRBD1 is taken from the table without a DNA check. TRBV21-1 is deemed a pseudogene. The CDR3 runs 16 residues. Written as DNA, the CDR3 is TGTGCCAGCATCCGGCCCCGGGGTAGGGGCAATCAGCCCCAGCATTTT. It yields the protein CASIRPRGRGNQPQHF.